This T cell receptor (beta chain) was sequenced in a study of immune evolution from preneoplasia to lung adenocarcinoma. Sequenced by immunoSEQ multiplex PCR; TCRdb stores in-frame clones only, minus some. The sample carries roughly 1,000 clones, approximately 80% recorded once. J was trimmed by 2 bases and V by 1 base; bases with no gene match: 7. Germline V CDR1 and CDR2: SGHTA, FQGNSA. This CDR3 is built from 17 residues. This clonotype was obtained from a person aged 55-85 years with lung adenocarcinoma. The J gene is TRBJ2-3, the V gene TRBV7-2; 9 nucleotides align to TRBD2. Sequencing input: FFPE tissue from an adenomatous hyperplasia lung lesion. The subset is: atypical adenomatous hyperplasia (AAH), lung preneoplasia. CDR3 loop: CASSLDEGGGATDTQYF. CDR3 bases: TGTGCCAGCAGCTTAGACGAGGGCGGGGGGGCCACAGATACGCAGTATTTT.